Below are 28 T cell receptor beta chains sequenced from a single sample in a study of blood T cell repertoires in COVID-19 (TCRdb year 2020). The library was made by the immunoSEQ multiplex PCR assay. Entries here come from immuneACCESS through TCRdb and include only in-frame sequences with V and J called. Some clones fail to appear in such tables; in the studies checked, an unresolved V gene covers under half of the shortfall, and the cause of the remainder is unknown. The sample table contains 130,000 to 150,000 clones; only one count was recorded for more than 75% of them. The ten largest clones capture approximately 9% of the sample. What was sequenced was peripheral blood. Receptor source: a woman aged 45 to 65 with active or convalescent COVID-19.

This chain uses TRBV9 with TRBJ2-5; 9 positions match TRBD1. The V and J ends lost 3 bases and 5 bases, in that order; junction bases with no gene match: 8. Germline values: CDR1 SGDLS, CDR2 YYNGEE. This CDR3 spans 15 amino acids. The CDR3 protein is CASSAEQGARETQYF. The CDR3 nucleotides read TGTGCCAGCAGCGCCGAACAGGGGGCGCGGGAGACCCAGTACTTC.

V usage is TRBV5-1 and J usage is TRBJ2-7; 11 nucleotides match TRBD1. The CDR3 is made up of 14 amino acids. V trimming: 4 bases; J trimming: 6 bases; junction bases outside the gene matches: 6. From germline, CDR1 is SGHRS and CDR2 YFSETQ. The CDR3 reads CASSRPGQGGEQYF. CDR3 DNA: TGCGCCAGCAGCCGTCCGGGACAGGGGGGCGAGCAGTACTTC.

The rearrangement uses TRBV19 and TRBJ1-5; 9 positions agree with TRBD1. Germline V lookup: CDR1 LNHDA, CDR2 SQIVND (reference sequence). V trimming: 6 bases; J trimming: 6 bases; junction bases outside the gene matches: 9. The CDR3 sequence is 15 residues long. The CDR3 sequence is CASSRLLTGGQPQHF. CDR3 coding DNA: TGTGCCAGTAGCCGCCTCCTGACAGGGGGTCAGCCCCAGCATTTT.

This clone was observed a few times. The rearrangement links TRBV4-2 to TRBJ1-3; D uncertain. CDR1 and CDR2 from the germline V gene are LGHNA and YNFKEQ. V was cut by 1 base and J by 0 bases, with 7 bases left in between. This CDR3 is built from 15 residues. In nucleotides, the CDR3 is TGTGCCAGCAGCCAAGTGGGAGACTCTGGAAACACCATATATTTT. It codes for CASSQVGDSGNTIYF.

This clone came up a few times. This rearrangement joins TRBV3-1 (or the pseudogene TRBV3-2) to TRBJ2-7, with TRBD2 identical over 12 bases. V dropped 4 bases and J dropped 4; count of bases not matched to a gene: 5. Germline CDR1 and CDR2: LGHDT and YNNKEL (reference sequence). The CDR3 is made up of 15 amino acids. CDR3 in DNA: TGTGCCAGCAGCCGCAGACTAGCGGGGGAATACGAGCAGTACTTC. Its protein product is CASSRRLAGEYEQYF.

The rearrangement links TRBV7-3 to TRBJ2-2, with 10 bases fitting TRBD2. Germline lookup yields CDR1 SGHTA and CDR2 FQGTGA. CDR3 length: 17 amino acids. After removal of 1 base from V and 4 bases from J, the junction contained 6 bases not matched to a gene. This CDR3 is CASSLIPSGSGTGELFF. The CDR3 DNA is TGTGCCAGCAGCTTAATACCTAGCGGGAGCGGCACCGGGGAGCTGTTTTTT.

The rearrangement links TRBV6-2 or TRBV6-3 to TRBJ2-7, with a weak D call TRBD1 (6 bases). V was trimmed by 0 bases and J by 2 bases, leaving 14 bases between them. The germline CDR1 and CDR2 sequences are MNHEY and SVGEGT. This CDR3 has 16 amino acids. The DNA of the CDR3 is TGTGCCAGCAGTTACTCGGAGGTGGGGACAACCTACGAGCAGTACTTC. Translation: CASSYSEVGTTYEQYF.

The chain combines TRBV27 with TRBJ1-2; 9 nucleotides match TRBD1. The V gene end was trimmed by 5 bases and the J gene end by 8 bases; junction bases not matched to a gene: 12. The CDR3 has 15 amino acids. Germline-derived CDR1 and CDR2 are MNHEY and SMNVEV (reference sequence). CDR3 DNA sequence: TGTGCCAGCAGTCCCTACCTGGGACAGGGAGGCGGCTACACCTTC. Encoded protein: CASSPYLGQGGGYTF.

The genes are TRBV9 and TRBJ2-3, with D possibly being TRBD2 (5 bases). Looked up from germline, CDR1 is SGDLS and CDR2 is YYNGEE. The CDR3 spans 15 residues. V lost 3 bases, J lost 0 bases, and 11 bases lay in between. The CDR3 sequence: CASSADYASTDTQYF. The CDR3 nucleotides are TGTGCCAGCAGCGCCGACTACGCCAGCACAGATACGCAGTATTTT.

This chain links TRBV19 with TRBJ1-2, with 7 nucleotides matching TRBD1. The V and J ends lost 7 bases and 8 bases, in that order; junction bases with no gene match: 10. The CDR3 runs to 13 residues. Germline CDR1 is LNHDA and CDR2 is SQIVND (reference sequence). The CDR3 sequence is CASMGSTGQGYTF. The CDR3 DNA reads as TGTGCCAGTATGGGCTCGACAGGGCAAGGCTACACCTTC.

This chain uses TRBV30 with TRBJ2-2, with TRBD1 as a possible D gene (5 bases). The ends were cut back, 2 bases at V and 9 bases at J, with 13 bases in the middle. The CDR3 is made up of 13 amino acids. Germline lookup yields CDR1 GTSNPN and CDR2 SVGIG (reference sequence). In nucleotides, the CDR3 is TGTGCCTGGAGTCCCGACAGTTACCGGGAGCTGTTTTTT. It codes for CAWSPDSYRELFF.

V is TRBV28 and J is TRBJ1-2; D is ambiguous. The CDR3 is 13 residues long. V lost 6 bases to trimming and J lost 2 bases, with 10 bases between them. CDR1 is MDHEN, CDR2 SYDVKM, per germline. The CDR3 DNA follows: TGTGCCAGCAGCTCAACAGTGAACTATGGCTACACCTTC. It encodes CASSSTVNYGYTF.

The genes are TRBV28 and TRBJ2-6; D perhaps matches TRBD2 (5 bases). This CDR3 has 18 amino acids. CDR1 and CDR2 from the germline V gene are MDHEN and SYDVKM. V was pared by 2 bases and J by 2 bases, with 16 bases between. The CDR3 coding sequence is TGTGCCAGCAGTTTAGAAGGCCGGGGTGCTCCTGGGGCCAACGTCCTGACTTTC. Amino acid sequence: CASSLEGRGAPGANVLTF.

The chain couples TRBV30 to TRBJ2-5, with D maybe TRBD2 (5 bases). Germline loops: CDR1 GTSNPN, CDR2 SVGIG (reference sequence). V lost 2 bases and J lost 8, with 12 bases in between. The CDR3 is made up of 12 amino acids. The CDR3 loop is CAWSSGSRTQYF. The CDR3 DNA reads as TGTGCCTGGAGTAGCGGATCCCGCACCCAGTACTTC. The full variable domain, completed using reference TRBV30 and TRBJ2-5, is SQTIHQWPATLVQPVGSPLSLECTVEGTSNPNLYWYRQAAGRGLQLLFYSVGIGQISSEVPQNLSASRPQDRQFILSSKKLLLSDSGFYLCAWSSGSRTQYFGPGTRLLVL.

This clone appeared many times. V gene TRBV7-2 combines with J gene TRBJ2-1, with 7 bases fitting TRBD1. The CDR3 loop spans 17 amino acids. Germline-derived CDR1 and CDR2 are SGHTA and FQGNSA. V was clipped by 1 base and J by 3 bases; unmatched bases: 9. The CDR3 region has the DNA TGTGCCAGCAGCTTAGGAACAGGGGTTGAGTACTACAATGAGCAGTTCTTC. As protein: CASSLGTGVEYYNEQFF. Together with reference TRBV7-2 and TRBJ2-1, the CDR3 gives the full variable domain: GAGVSQSPSNKVTEKGKDVELRCDPISGHTALYWYRQSLGQGLEFLIYFQGNSAPDKSGLPSDRFSAERTGGSVSTLTIQRTQQEDSAVYLCASSLGTGVEYYNEQFFGPGTRLTVL.

The rearrangement joins TRBV7-9 to TRBJ2-7, with unresolved D. CDR3 length: 15 residues. With 6 bases removed from V and 0 bases from J, the gap between germline ends came to 15 bases. Germline loops: CDR1 SEHNR, CDR2 FQNEAQ (reference sequence). The chain's CDR3 is CASSSLRDSSYEQYF. CDR3 DNA sequence: TGTGCCAGCAGTTCTCTGAGAGATAGCTCCTACGAGCAGTACTTC.

The CDR3 DNA sequence: TGTGCCAGCAGCTTAGGCCGTACAGGAAACACCATATATTTT. It translates to CASSLGRTGNTIYF. The rearrangement links TRBV7-2 to TRBJ1-3; D not certain. Trimming pared 1 base from V and 4 bases from J, leaving 8 bases between. CDR1 SGHTA and CDR2 FQGNSA come from the germline V gene. There are 14 residues in the CDR3.

This chain connects TRBV2 to TRBJ2-3; 12 bases line up with TRBD2. V lost 7 bases, J lost 2 bases, and 4 bases stayed unmatched. The CDR3 contains 15 residues. CDR1 is SNHLY, CDR2 FYNNEI, per germline. The CDR3 DNA is TGTGCCAGCATCCCTAGCGGGGGGGCCACAGATACGCAGTATTTT. Translating it yields CASIPSGGATDTQYF.

Regarding this clone: One junction end does not reproduce the germline sequence, and a read error may be involved. The chain links TRBV5-4 to TRBJ1-1; 8 nucleotides match TRBD1. The germline CDR1 and CDR2 sequences are SGHNT and YYREEE (reference sequence). The CDR3 length is 16 residues. The CDR3 region has the DNA TGTGCCAGCAGCTTGGAGGCGGCAGGGGGCGACACTGAAACTTTCTTT. As protein: CASSLEAAGGDTETFF.

The chain carries TRBV5-6 and TRBJ2-7, with 7 bases fitting TRBD1. The CDR3 loop spans 13 amino acids. The V gene's germline CDR1 is SGHDT and CDR2 YYEEEE. V was clipped by 4 bases and J by 3 bases; unmatched bases: 4. The CDR3 DNA is TGTGCCAGCAGCCCGGGACAGATCTACGAGCAGTACTTC. It yields the protein CASSPGQIYEQYF.

Notes on this clone: One junction end does not reproduce the germline sequence, and a read error may be involved. This chain links TRBV25-1 with TRBJ1-2; TRBD1 matches 7 bases. Germline lookup yields CDR1 MGHDK and CDR2 SYGVNS. The length of the CDR3 is 13 residues. CDR3 sequence reads: CASSEPGQTKAAF. The CDR3, as DNA: TGTGCCAGCAGTGAGCCGGGACAGACAAAAGCGGCCTTC.

V usage is TRBV9 and J usage is TRBJ2-2, with unresolved D. CDR3 size: 14 residues. V lost 0 bases and J lost 6, with 9 bases in between. CDR1 is SGDLS, CDR2 YYNGEE, per germline. CDR3 DNA: TGTGCCAGCAGCGTAGAACTTCTTTCCGGGGAGCTGTTTTTT. Translation: CASSVELLSGELFF.

This clone turned up a few times. The rearrangement uses TRBV9 and TRBJ2-1; 13 nucleotides agree with TRBD2. This CDR3 has 17 residues. J gave up 4 bases and V 3 bases, and 7 bases lay outside the gene matches. Looked up from germline, CDR1 is SGDLS and CDR2 is YYNGEE. The CDR3 sequence: CASSDGTSGTPYNEQFF. Here the CDR3 DNA reads TGTGCCAGCAGCGATGGGACTAGCGGGACTCCTTACAATGAGCAGTTCTTC.

This chain connects TRBV6-5 to TRBJ2-1, with 8 bases aligning to TRBD1. Germline V lookup: CDR1 MNHEY, CDR2 SVGAGI. This CDR3 has 14 residues. The junction had 6 bases not matched to a gene; V was cut back by 4 bases and J by 7 bases. CDR3 DNA: TGTGCCAGCAGTTCGTTAGACAGGGGAAATGAGCAGTTCTTC. It translates to CASSSLDRGNEQFF.

J is TRBJ2-3 and V is TRBV12-5; 7 bases map to TRBD2. From germline, CDR1 is LGHNT and CDR2 FRNRAP. CDR3 length: 14 residues. The V and J ends lost 6 bases and 2 bases, in that order; junction bases with no gene match: 5. In nucleotides, the CDR3 is TGTGCTAGTGGGGGGGACTACAACACAGATACGCAGTATTTT. Translating it yields CASGGDYNTDTQYF.

The genes are TRBV27 and TRBJ2-7; perhaps TRBD2 as D (5 bases). V was clipped by 2 bases and J by 3 bases, with 11 bases between them. CDR3 length equals 14 residues. From germline, CDR1 is MNHEY and CDR2 SMNVEV (reference sequence). The CDR3 bases are TGTGCCAGCAGTTTAAGAGCCGGGAACTACGAGCAGTACTTC. As protein: CASSLRAGNYEQYF.

The chain joins TRBV5-1 to TRBJ1-1; 7 positions match TRBD1. Germline V lookup: CDR1 SGHRS, CDR2 YFSETQ. The V and J ends lost 1 base and 5 bases, in that order; junction bases with no gene match: 8. The length of the CDR3 is 15 residues. The CDR3 loop is CASSLSLPGGTEAFF. The CDR3 DNA follows: TGCGCCAGCAGCTTGAGTCTTCCAGGGGGGACTGAAGCTTTCTTT. The full variable domain, with the rest looked up from reference TRBV5-1 and TRBJ1-1, is KAGVTQTPRYLIKTRGQQVTLSCSPISGHRSVSWYQQTPGQGLQFLFEYFSETQRNKGNFPGRFSGRQFSNSRSEMNVSTLELGDSALYLCASSLSLPGGTEAFFGQGTRLTVV.

The rearrangement links TRBV5-1 to TRBJ2-7, with 10 bases lining up with TRBD1. V lost 2 bases and J lost 7; bases outside the gene matches: 6. The CDR3 is 14 residues long. Germline V lookup: CDR1 SGHRS, CDR2 YFSETQ. Here the CDR3 reads CASSFGTGEREQYF. The CDR3 DNA sequence: TGCGCCAGCAGCTTCGGGACAGGGGAACGGGAGCAGTACTTC.